This TCR beta chain is from a study of shared clonotypes between healthy human individuals. Study observations and caveats: An effect of sequencing depth on clonotype sharing among donors was expected.

Germline values: CDR1 SQVTM, CDR2 ANQGSEA. With 6 bases clipped from V and 3 bases from J, the junction kept 12 bases outside the gene matches. The CDR3 consists of 15 residues. Data came from immunoSEQ multiplex PCR; TCRdb stores just in-frame clones and leaves some out. The sample has some 2.4 million clones, more than 85% seen once. This clone was seen a single time. Its target is unknown. The clonotype was recovered from a man aged 18 to 29 in good health. Some clones in this sample may be carry-over from other donors' samples. The sequenced sample was naive CD4+ T cells from PBMCs. This sample's subset: CD45RA+ positively selected. V usage is TRBV29-1 and J usage is TRBJ2-3, with 7 nucleotides matching TRBD2. The CDR3 bases are TGCAGCGTCGGGGGAGGAGCGGGACTAACAGATACGCAGTATTTT. Protein sequence: CSVGGGAGLTDTQYF.